The 4 T cell receptor beta chains below were found in one sample sequenced in a study of blood T cell repertoires in COVID-19. Profiled with immunoSEQ multiplex PCR; TCRdb holds only in-frame clones, not every one. The table records some 29,000 clones, 80% to 90% of them present only once. The sequenced material came from peripheral blood. These receptors originate from a human donor in a cohort sampled during active COVID-19.

The rearrangement links TRBV6-2 or TRBV6-3 to TRBJ2-7; D unclear. V lost 2 bases to trimming and J lost 3 bases, with 11 bases between them. The CDR3 runs 14 residues. Germline assignment: CDR1 MNHEY and CDR2 SVGEGT. CDR3 region: CASSYTVGLYEQYF. The CDR3 nucleotides are TGTGCCAGCAGTTACACGGTGGGCCTCTACGAGCAGTACTTC.

The chain carries TRBV6-5 and TRBJ1-1, with D unresolved. CDR1 and CDR2 (germline): MNHEY, SVGAGI. CDR3 length: 13 residues. Trimming pared 7 bases from V and 1 base from J, leaving 10 bases between. The CDR3 region has the DNA TGTGCCAGCAAAAGACAAACGAACACTGAAGCTTTCTTT. This translates into CASKRQTNTEAFF.

The chain is built from TRBV7-2 and TRBJ2-1; D perhaps matches TRBD2 (5 bases). Looked up from germline, CDR1 is SGHTA and CDR2 is FQGNSA. Trimming shortened V by 3 bases and J by 9 bases, and 12 bases separated the two germline ends. The CDR3 extends over 13 amino acids. In nucleotides, the CDR3 is TGTGCCAGCAGCTTTGGTCGGGGTGGTGAGCAGTTCTTC. This sequence encodes CASSFGRGGEQFF.

The chain recombines TRBV30 with TRBJ1-2; D ambiguous. Trimming removed 1 base from V and 2 bases from J, with 8 bases in between. This CDR3 contains 13 residues. CDR1 and CDR2 (germline): GTSNPN, SVGIG (reference sequence). The CDR3 reads CAWSGYTNYGYTF. Here the CDR3 DNA reads TGTGCCTGGAGTGGATACACAAACTATGGCTACACCTTC. Supplemented by reference TRBV30 and TRBJ1-2, the full variable domain reads SQTIHQWPATLVQPVGSPLSLECTVEGTSNPNLYWYRQAAGRGLQLLFYSVGIGQISSEVPQNLSASRPQDRQFILSSKKLLLSDSGFYLCAWSGYTNYGYTFGSGTRLTVV.